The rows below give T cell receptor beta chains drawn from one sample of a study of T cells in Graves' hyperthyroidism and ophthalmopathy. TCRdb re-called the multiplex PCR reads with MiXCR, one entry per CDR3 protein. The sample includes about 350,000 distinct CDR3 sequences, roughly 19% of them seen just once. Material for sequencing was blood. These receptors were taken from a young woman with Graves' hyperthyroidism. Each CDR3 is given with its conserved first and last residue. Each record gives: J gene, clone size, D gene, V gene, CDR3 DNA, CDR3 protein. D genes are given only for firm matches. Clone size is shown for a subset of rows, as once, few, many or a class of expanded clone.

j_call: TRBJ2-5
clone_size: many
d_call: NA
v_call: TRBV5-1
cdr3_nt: TGCGCCAGCAGCTTACGACCCCACGGCAGGGAGACCCAGTACTTC
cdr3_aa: CASSLRPHGRETQYF

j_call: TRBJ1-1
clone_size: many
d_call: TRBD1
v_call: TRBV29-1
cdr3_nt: TGCAGCGTCTGGACAGGGTGGGACACTGAAGCTTTCTTT
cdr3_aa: CSVWTGWDTEAFF

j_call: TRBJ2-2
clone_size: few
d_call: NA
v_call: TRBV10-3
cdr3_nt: TGTGCCATCAGTGAGTCGACGGTCTCAGGGAGCCCAAACACCGGGGAGCTGTTTTTT
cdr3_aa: CAISESTVSGSPNTGELFF

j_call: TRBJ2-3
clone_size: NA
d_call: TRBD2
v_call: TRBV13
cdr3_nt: TGTGCCAGCAGCCGGGGGGGCGGGGTAGGCACAGATACGCAGTATTTT
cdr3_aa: CASSRGGGVGTDTQYF

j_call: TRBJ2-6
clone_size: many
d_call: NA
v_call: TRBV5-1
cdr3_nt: TGCGCCAGCAGCTTGAAGCTCTCTGGGGCCAACGTCCTGACTTTC
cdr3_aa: CASSLKLSGANVLTF

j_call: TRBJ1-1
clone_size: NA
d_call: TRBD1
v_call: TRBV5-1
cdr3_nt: TGCGCCAGCAGTCATGGACAGGGTAAGAACACTGAAGCTTTCTTT
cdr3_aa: CASSHGQGKNTEAFF

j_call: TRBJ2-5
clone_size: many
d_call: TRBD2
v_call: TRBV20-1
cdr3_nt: TGCAGTGCTAGGAGGCAGGGACTAGCGGAGACCCAGTACTTC
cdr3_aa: CSARRQGLAETQYF

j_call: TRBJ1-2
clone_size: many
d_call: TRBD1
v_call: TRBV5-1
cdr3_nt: TGCGCCAGCAGCCCAGACAGGGGCTCCTATGGCTACACCTTC
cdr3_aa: CASSPDRGSYGYTF

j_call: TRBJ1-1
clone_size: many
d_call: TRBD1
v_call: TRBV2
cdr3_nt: TGTGCCAGCAGAGAGACAGGGATGAACACTGAAGCTTTCTTT
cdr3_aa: CASRETGMNTEAFF

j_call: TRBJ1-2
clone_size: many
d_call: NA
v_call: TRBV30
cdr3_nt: TGTGCCTGGAGTGGGGGTCTGGATGGCTACACCTTC
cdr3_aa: CAWSGGLDGYTF

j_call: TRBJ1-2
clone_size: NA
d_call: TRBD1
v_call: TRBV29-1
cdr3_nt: TGCAGCGTTGAAACAGGGGGCTATGGCTACACCTTC
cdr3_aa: CSVETGGYGYTF

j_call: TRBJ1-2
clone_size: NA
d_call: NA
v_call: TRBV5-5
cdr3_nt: TGTGCCAGCAGCAGACACCTAACTAACTATGGCTACACCTTC
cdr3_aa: CASSRHLTNYGYTF

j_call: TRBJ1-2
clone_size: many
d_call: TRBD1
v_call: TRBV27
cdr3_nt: TGTGCCAGCAGTTCCCGGACAGGGAGTAACTATGGCTACACCTTC
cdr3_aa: CASSSRTGSNYGYTF

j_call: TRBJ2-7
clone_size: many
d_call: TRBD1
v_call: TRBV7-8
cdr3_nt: TGTGCCAGCACCTTGAGGCGGGACAGGGGTTACGAGCAGTACTTC
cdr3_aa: CASTLRRDRGYEQYF

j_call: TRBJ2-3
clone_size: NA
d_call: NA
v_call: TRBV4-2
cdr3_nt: TGTGCCAGCAGCCCTAGGGTCGGGGACCGCACAGATACGCAGTATTTT
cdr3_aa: CASSPRVGDRTDTQYF

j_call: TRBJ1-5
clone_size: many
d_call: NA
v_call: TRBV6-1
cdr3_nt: TGTGCCAGCAGTGTCGGCGCCTGGGACCCCCAGCATTTT
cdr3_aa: CASSVGAWDPQHF

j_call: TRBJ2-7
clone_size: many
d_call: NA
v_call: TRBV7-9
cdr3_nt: TGTGCCAGCAGCTTAGGGAGGGACCTGTACTTC
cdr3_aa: CASSLGRDLYF

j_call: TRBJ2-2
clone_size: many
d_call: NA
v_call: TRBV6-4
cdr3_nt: TGTGCCAGCAGTGAAGGAGGGAGCGGGGAGCTGTTTTTT
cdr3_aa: CASSEGGSGELFF

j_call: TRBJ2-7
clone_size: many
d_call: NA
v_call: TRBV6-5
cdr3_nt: TGTGCCAGCAGATTAGAGACCGAAGGCCACTACGAGCAGTACTTC
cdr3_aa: CASRLETEGHYEQYF

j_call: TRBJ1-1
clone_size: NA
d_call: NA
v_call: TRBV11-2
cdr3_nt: TGTGCCAGCAGCTTAGAGGGGGCTGCTGGCACTGAAGCTTTCTTT
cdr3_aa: CASSLEGAAGTEAFF

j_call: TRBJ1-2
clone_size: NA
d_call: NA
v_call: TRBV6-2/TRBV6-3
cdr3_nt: TGTGCCAGCACGGACCCGGACTATGGCTACACCTTC
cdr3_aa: CASTDPDYGYTF

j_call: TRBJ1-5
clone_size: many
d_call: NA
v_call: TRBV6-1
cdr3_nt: TGTGCCAGCAGTGGACAGTGGGGACAGCCCCAGCATTTT
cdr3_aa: CASSGQWGQPQHF

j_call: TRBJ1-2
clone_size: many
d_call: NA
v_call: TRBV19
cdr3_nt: TGTGCCAGTCAACAGGCCCGGGAAGCCTATGGCTACACCTTC
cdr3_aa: CASQQAREAYGYTF

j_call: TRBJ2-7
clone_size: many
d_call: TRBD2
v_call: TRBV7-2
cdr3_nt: TGTGCCAGCATGCTAGCGGGGGGTAGCGAGCAGTACTTC
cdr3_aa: CASMLAGGSEQYF

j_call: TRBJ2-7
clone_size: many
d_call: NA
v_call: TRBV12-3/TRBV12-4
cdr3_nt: TGTGCCAGCAGTACGGGACGTCGGTCCTACGAGCAGTACTTC
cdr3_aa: CASSTGRRSYEQYF

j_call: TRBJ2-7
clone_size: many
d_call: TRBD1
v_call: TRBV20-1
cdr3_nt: TGCAGTGCTTCCGGGACAGGGGACAACTACTACGAGCAGTACTTC
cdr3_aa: CSASGTGDNYYEQYF

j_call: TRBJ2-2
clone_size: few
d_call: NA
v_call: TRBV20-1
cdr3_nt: TGCAGTGCAAAAACTTCCAGGGGGGACACCGGGGAGCTGTTTTTT
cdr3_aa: CSAKTSRGDTGELFF

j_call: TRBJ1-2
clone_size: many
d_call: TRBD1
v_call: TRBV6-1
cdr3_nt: TGTGCCAGCAGTGAAACGGGACAGGGGGCGCCGGGTGGCTACACCTTC
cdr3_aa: CASSETGQGAPGGYTF

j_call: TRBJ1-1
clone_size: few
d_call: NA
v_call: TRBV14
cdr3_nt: TGTGCCAGCAGCCAAGAGGGGGGGGCGATGAACACTGAAGCTTTCTTT
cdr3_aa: CASSQEGGAMNTEAFF

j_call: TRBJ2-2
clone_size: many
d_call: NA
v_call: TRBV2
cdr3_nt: TGTGCCACCCAAGAAGTCTACGCCGGGGAGCTGTTTTTT
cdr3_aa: CATQEVYAGELFF

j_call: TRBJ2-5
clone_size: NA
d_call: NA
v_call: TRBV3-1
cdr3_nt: TGTGCCAGCAGCCCCTCGTCCGGGATACAAGGGACCCAGTACTTC
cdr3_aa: CASSPSSGIQGTQYF

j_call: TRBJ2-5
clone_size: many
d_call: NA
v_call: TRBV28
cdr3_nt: TGTGCCACCTCAAACGACGCCGCGGGGAGGTGGGAGACCCAGTACTTC
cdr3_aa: CATSNDAAGRWETQYF

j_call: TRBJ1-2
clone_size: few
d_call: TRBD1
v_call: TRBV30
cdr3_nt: TGTGCCTGGAGTGTACGCAGGGGGGACTATGGCTACACCTTC
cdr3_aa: CAWSVRRGDYGYTF

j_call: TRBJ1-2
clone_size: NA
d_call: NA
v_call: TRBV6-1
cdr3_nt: TGTGCCAGCAAGGTCCGGGACACCGAACACTATGGCTACACCTTC
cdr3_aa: CASKVRDTEHYGYTF

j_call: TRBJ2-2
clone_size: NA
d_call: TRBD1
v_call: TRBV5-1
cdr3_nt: TGCGCCAGCGGTTCGGGGACAGGTTTCACCGGGGAGCTGTTTTTT
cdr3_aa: CASGSGTGFTGELFF

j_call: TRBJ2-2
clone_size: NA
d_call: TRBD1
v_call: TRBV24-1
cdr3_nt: TGTGCCACCAGTGATCCCGGACAGGGGGCCCCCGGGGAGCTGTTTTTT
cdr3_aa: CATSDPGQGAPGELFF

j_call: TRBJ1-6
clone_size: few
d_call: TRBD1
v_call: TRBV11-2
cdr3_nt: TGTGCCAGCAGTCTCGTACCGGGACAGAATAATTCACCCCTCCACTTT
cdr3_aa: CASSLVPGQNNSPLHF

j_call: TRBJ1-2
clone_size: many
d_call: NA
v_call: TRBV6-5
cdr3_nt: TGTGCCAGCAGTTACTCACGAGGGGATACAGGCTATGGCTACACCTTC
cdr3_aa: CASSYSRGDTGYGYTF

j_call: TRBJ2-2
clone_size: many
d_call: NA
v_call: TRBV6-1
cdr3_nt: TGTGCCACCAGGACATTCGGGACCGGGGAGCTGTTTTTT
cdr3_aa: CATRTFGTGELFF

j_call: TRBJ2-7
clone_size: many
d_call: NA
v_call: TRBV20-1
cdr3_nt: TGCAGTGCTAGGGTCGGCTACGAGCAGTACTTC
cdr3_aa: CSARVGYEQYF

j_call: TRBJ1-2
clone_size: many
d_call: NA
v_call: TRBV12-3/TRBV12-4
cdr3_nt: TGTGCCAGCAGTCCCGGACGCACGTATGGCTACACCTTC
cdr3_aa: CASSPGRTYGYTF

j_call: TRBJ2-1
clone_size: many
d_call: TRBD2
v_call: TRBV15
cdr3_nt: TGTGCCACCAGCTCGAGCGGGGGGGCCTACAATGAGCAGTTCTTC
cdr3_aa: CATSSSGGAYNEQFF

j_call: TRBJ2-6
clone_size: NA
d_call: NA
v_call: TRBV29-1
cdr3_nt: TGCAGCGTTGAAGGCGGCTCTGGGGCCAACGTCCTGACTTTC
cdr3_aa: CSVEGGSGANVLTF

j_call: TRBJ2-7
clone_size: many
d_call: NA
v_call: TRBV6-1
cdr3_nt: TGTGCCAGCAGTCGAGGGTCCTTAAGCTCCTACGAGCAGTACTTC
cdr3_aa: CASSRGSLSSYEQYF

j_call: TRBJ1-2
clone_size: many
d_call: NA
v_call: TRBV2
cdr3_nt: TGTGCCAGCAGTCTTAATCGGGGTGGGTATGGCTACACCTTC
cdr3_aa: CASSLNRGGYGYTF

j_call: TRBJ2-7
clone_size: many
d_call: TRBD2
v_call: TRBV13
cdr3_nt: TGTGCCAGCAGCTTCGGTCTAGCGGGGGCCTCCTACGAGCAGTACTTC
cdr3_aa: CASSFGLAGASYEQYF

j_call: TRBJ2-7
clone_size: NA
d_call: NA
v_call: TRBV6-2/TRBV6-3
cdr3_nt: TGTGCCAGCAGGACGAGGGGGGCCTCCTACGAGCAGTACTTC
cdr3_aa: CASRTRGASYEQYF

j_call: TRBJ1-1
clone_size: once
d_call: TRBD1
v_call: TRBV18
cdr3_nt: TGTGCCAGCTCACCGTTCCAGGGGGGAGAACTCGGTGAATCTTTCTTT
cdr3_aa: CASSPFQGGELGESFF

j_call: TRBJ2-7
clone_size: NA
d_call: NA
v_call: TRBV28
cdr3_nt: TGTGCCAGCAGTTTAAGAGGTTTGGCCTACGAGCAGTACTTC
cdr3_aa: CASSLRGLAYEQYF

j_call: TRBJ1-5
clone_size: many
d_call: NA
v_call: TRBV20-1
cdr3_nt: TGCAGTGCTAGAGATAGGAGAGGCAATCAGCCCCAGCATTTT
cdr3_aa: CSARDRRGNQPQHF

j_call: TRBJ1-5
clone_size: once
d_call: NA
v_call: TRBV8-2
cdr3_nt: TGTGCCATCAGTTATACCGGGTCCAATCAGCCCCAGCATTTT
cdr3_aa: CAISYTGSNQPQHF